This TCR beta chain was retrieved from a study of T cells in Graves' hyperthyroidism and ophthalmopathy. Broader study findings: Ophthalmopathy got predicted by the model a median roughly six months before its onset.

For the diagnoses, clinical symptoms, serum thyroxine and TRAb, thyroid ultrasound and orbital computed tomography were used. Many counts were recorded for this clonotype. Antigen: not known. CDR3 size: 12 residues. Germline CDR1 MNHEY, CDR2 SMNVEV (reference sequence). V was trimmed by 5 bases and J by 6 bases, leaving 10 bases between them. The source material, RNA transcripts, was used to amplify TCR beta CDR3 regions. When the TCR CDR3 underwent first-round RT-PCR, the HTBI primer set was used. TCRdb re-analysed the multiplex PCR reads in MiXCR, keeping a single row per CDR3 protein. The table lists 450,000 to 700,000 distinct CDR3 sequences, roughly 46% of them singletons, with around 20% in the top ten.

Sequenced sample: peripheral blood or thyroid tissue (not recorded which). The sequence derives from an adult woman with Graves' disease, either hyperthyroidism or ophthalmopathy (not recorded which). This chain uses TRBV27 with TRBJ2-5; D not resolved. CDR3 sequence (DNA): TGTGCCAGCAGTACCGCTGGGAAGACCCAGTACTTC. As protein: CASSTAGKTQYF.